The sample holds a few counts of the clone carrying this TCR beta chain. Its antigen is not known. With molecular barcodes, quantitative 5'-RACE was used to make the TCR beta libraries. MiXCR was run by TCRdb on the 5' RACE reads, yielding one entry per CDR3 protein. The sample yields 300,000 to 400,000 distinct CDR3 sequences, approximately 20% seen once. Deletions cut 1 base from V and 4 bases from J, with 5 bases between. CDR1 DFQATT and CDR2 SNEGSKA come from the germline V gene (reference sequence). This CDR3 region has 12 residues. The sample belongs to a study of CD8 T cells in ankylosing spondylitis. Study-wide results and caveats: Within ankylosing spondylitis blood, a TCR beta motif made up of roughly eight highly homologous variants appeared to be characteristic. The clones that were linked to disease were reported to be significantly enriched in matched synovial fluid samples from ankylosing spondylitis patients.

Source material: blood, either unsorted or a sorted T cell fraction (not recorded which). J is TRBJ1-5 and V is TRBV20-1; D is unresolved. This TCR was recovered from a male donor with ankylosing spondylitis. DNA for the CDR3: TGCAGTGCTAGAGTACCGAATCAGCCCCAGCATTTT. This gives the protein CSARVPNQPQHF.